These 17 T cell receptor beta chains share one sample of origin, sequenced in a study of blood T cell repertoires in COVID-19. Using immunoSEQ multiplex PCR, the repertoire was profiled, and TCRdb retains in-frame clones only, with some absent. Among roughly 38,000 clones listed, roughly 70% were seen once. The sequenced sample was peripheral blood. The receptors derive from a man in his 70s with COVID-19, enrolled during active disease.

This sequence joins TRBV27 and TRBJ2-2; D unresolved. CDR1 is MNHEY, CDR2 SMNVEV, per germline (reference sequence). Trimming pared 4 bases from V and 0 bases from J, leaving 12 bases between. The CDR3 runs 16 residues. CDR3: CASSWAATANTGELFF. The CDR3 DNA is TGTGCCAGCAGTTGGGCAGCTACGGCGAACACCGGGGAGCTGTTTTTT.

The rearrangement uses TRBV2 and TRBJ1-2; D is unresolved. V lost 11 bases, J lost 1 base, and 14 bases lay in between. This CDR3 region has 13 residues. Germline V gene data show CDR1 as SNHLY and CDR2 as FYNNEI. This CDR3 reads CAVNREINYGYTF. The CDR3 coding sequence is TGTGCCGTAAACCGGGAGATTAACTATGGCTACACCTTC.

The chain is built from TRBV19 and TRBJ1-5; unclear D gene. The CDR3 loop spans 12 amino acids. V lost 3 bases and J 9 bases, leaving 9 bases between the germline ends. Germline V lookup: CDR1 LNHDA, CDR2 SQIVND (reference sequence). CDR3 region: CASSIPPRPQHF. In nucleotides, the CDR3 is TGTGCCAGTAGTATCCCCCCTCGGCCCCAGCATTTT.

The J gene is TRBJ2-7, the V gene TRBV7-9; no reliable D call. CDR3 length: 12 amino acids. The V end lost 6 bases, the J end lost 6 bases, and 12 bases lay between the germline ends. The V gene's germline CDR1 is SEHNR and CDR2 FQNEAQ (reference sequence). Here the CDR3 DNA reads TGTGCCAGCAGTTCGAATAGAGGCGAGCAGTACTTC. Translating it yields CASSSNRGEQYF.

The chain is built from TRBV6-2 or TRBV6-3 and TRBJ2-7, with a possible D match to TRBD1 (5 bases). The V and J ends lost 2 bases and 4 bases respectively, with 9 bases between them. Germline-derived CDR1 and CDR2 are MNHEY and SVGEGT. The CDR3 length is 13 residues. The CDR3 DNA reads TGTGCCAGCAGTTACGGCAGGGCGTACGAGCAGTACTTC. Translated: CASSYGRAYEQYF.

This clone has just one count. This rearrangement joins TRBV7-8 to TRBJ2-2, with unresolved D. V was shortened by 0 bases and J by 2 bases, with 10 bases between the two germline ends. The CDR3 sequence is 16 residues long. CDR1 is SGHVS, CDR2 FQNEAQ, per germline. The CDR3 nucleotides read TGTGCCAGCAGCTTAGCGCGCAGGATTAACACCGGGGAGCTGTTTTTT. Translation gives CASSLARRINTGELFF.

The gene calls are TRBV7-8 and TRBJ2-2; TRBD2 aligns across 8 bases. J was trimmed by 3 bases and V by 6 bases; bases with no gene match: 6. CDR3 length equals 15 residues. Germline CDR1 and CDR2: SGHVS and FQNEAQ. The CDR3 region has the DNA TGTGCCAGCAGACCAGCGGGAGCGGACACCGGGGAGCTGTTTTTT. Encoded protein: CASRPAGADTGELFF.

CDR3 sequence: CAWSRTVLGDGYTF. The CDR3 DNA is TGTGCCTGGAGTAGGACAGTTTTAGGCGATGGCTACACCTTC. The J gene is TRBJ1-2, the V gene TRBV30; the D gene is possibly TRBD1 (6 bases). Germline CDR1 is GTSNPN and CDR2 is SVGIG (reference sequence). Trimming stripped 2 bases from V and 6 bases from J, with 16 bases between. The CDR3 extends over 14 amino acids.

This clone was seen a handful of times. The CDR3 DNA follows: TGTGCCAGCTCACCGGACTCAAACAATGAGCAGTTCTTC. Its protein product is CASSPDSNNEQFF. The rearrangement uses TRBV18 and TRBJ2-1, with D perhaps matching TRBD2 (5 bases). Germline V CDR1 and CDR2: KGHSH, LQKENI. The V and J ends lost 3 bases and 5 bases respectively, with 8 bases between them. The CDR3 contains 13 residues.

This chain connects TRBV3-1 (or the pseudogene TRBV3-2) to TRBJ1-1, with 7 bases that match TRBD1. Trimming cost V 4 bases and J 11 bases; bases outside gene matches: 10. CDR1 and CDR2 from the germline V gene are LGHDT and YNNKEL (reference sequence). The CDR3 totals 13 residues. The CDR3 region is CASSPNPTGSAFF. DNA for the CDR3: TGTGCCAGCAGCCCAAATCCGACAGGGTCGGCTTTCTTT.

This clone was found a few times. V and J are TRBV30 and TRBJ1-3, with 8 bases aligning to TRBD1. Germline lookup yields CDR1 GTSNPN and CDR2 SVGIG (reference sequence). CDR3 length: 15 amino acids. V lost 3 bases to trimming and J lost 4 bases; unmatched junction nucleotides: 8. This CDR3 reads CAWSPQGAGGNTIYF. In DNA, the CDR3 is TGTGCCTGGAGCCCTCAGGGGGCAGGCGGAAACACCATATATTTT.

V and J are TRBV19 and TRBJ2-7, with a weak D call TRBD2 (5 bases). The germline V and J ends were trimmed by 0 bases and 3 bases, with 6 bases remaining between them. Germline values: CDR1 LNHDA, CDR2 SQIVND (reference sequence). This CDR3 is built from 13 residues. This CDR3 reads CASSIDGDYEQYF. DNA for the CDR3: TGTGCCAGTAGTATAGACGGGGACTACGAGCAGTACTTC.

This clone was counted between two and nine times. V is TRBV29-1 and J is TRBJ1-2; D is possibly TRBD1 (5 bases). V was cut by 1 base and J by 4 bases, with 13 bases left in between. Germline CDR1 SQVTM, CDR2 ANQGSEA. The CDR3 covers 14 residues. CDR3 region: CSVEGLGAGYGYTF. CDR3 sequence (DNA): TGCAGCGTTGAAGGGCTAGGGGCCGGCTATGGCTACACCTTC.

This clone was recorded once. The chain carries TRBV7-9 and TRBJ1-5; a weak D match, TRBD1 (6 bases). Per the germline V gene, CDR1 is SEHNR and CDR2 is FQNEAQ (reference sequence). The CDR3 has 15 residues. Trimming took off 1 base at V and 4 bases at J, with 11 bases between the two ends. CDR3 DNA: TGTGCCAGCAGCTTAGGCTCGACAGGAAATCAGCCCCAGCATTTT. This gives the protein CASSLGSTGNQPQHF.

The V and J genes are TRBV28 and TRBJ1-5; TRBD1 aligns across 7 bases. Germline CDR1 reads MDHEN; CDR2 reads SYDVKM. The CDR3 runs 16 residues. V trimming: 6 bases; J trimming: 0 bases; junction bases outside the gene matches: 8. The CDR3 DNA follows: TGTGCCAGCAGACGTTACAGGGGTACTAGCAATCAGCCCCAGCATTTT. Protein product: CASRRYRGTSNQPQHF.

The V gene is TRBV6-5, the J gene TRBJ2-7; a weak D match, TRBD1 (6 bases). This CDR3 contains 13 residues. Trimming removed 4 bases from V and 7 bases from J, with 14 bases in between. CDR1 is MNHEY and CDR2 is SVGAGI in the germline V gene. CDR3 sequence reads: CASSSHLGTEQYF. The CDR3 bases are TGTGCCAGCAGTTCCCACCTAGGGACAGAGCAGTACTTC.

The J gene is TRBJ1-3, the V gene TRBV7-2; no firm D call. The CDR3 covers 11 residues. V dropped 5 bases and J dropped 7 bases, with 6 bases sitting between them. Germline V gene data show CDR1 as SGHTA and CDR2 as FQGNSA. As DNA, the CDR3 is TGTGCCAGCAGCACTACTAACACCATATATTTT. Translated: CASSTTNTIYF.